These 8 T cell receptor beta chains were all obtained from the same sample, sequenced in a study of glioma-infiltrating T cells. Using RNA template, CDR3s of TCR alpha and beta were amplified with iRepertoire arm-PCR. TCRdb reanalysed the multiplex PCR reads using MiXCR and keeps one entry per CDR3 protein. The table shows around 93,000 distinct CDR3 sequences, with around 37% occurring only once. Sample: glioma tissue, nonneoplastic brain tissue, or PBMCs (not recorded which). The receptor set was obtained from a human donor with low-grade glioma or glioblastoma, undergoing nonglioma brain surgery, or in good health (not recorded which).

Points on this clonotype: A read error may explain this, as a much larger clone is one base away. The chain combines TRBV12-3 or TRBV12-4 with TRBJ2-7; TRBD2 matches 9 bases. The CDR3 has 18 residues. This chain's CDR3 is CASSLLRGGALSSYEQNF. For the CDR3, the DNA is TGTGCCAGCAGTTTGCTCCGCGGGGGGGCCCTTAGCTCCTACGAGCAGAACTTC.

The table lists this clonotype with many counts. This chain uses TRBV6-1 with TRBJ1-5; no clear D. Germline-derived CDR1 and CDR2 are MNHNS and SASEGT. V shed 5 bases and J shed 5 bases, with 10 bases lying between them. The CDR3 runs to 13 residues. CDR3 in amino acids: CASSRGVYQPQHF. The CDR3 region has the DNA TGTGCCAGCAGTCGTGGGGTTTATCAGCCCCAGCATTTT.

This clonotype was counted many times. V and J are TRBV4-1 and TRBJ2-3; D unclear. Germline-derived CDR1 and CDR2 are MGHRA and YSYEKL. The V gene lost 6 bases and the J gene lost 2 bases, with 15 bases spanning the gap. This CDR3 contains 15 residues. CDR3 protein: CASSIRPILTDTQYF. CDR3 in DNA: TGCGCCAGCAGTATTAGGCCCATTCTCACAGATACGCAGTATTTT.

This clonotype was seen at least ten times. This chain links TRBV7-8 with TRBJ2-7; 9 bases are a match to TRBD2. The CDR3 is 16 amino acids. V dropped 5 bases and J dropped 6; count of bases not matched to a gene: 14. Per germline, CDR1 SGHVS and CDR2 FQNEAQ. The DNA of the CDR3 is TGTGCCAGCAGCAAAAGTCGGGGGGGACTAGCAGCCGAGCAGTACTTC. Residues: CASSKSRGGLAAEQYF.

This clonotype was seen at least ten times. CDR3 in amino acids: CASSLGGQEEDTQYF. CDR3 DNA: TGTGCCAGCAGCTTGGGGGGCCAGGAGGAAGATACGCAGTATTTT. The chain combines TRBV5-6 with TRBJ2-3; the D gene could be TRBD1 or TRBD2 (5 bases each). Germline V CDR1 and CDR2: SGHDT, YYEEEE. V lost 0 bases, J lost 5 bases, and 13 bases lay in between. The CDR3 is made up of 15 amino acids.

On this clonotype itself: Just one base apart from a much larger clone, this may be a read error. CDR3 region: CASSRGGFGEQPQHF. DNA of the CDR3: TGCGCCAGCTCCCGCGGTGGGTTTGGGGAACAGCCCCAGCATTTT. V and J are TRBV5-1 and TRBJ1-5; D is ambiguous. Trimming removed 7 bases from V and 7 bases from J, with 21 bases in between. CDR3 length: 15 amino acids. The V gene's germline CDR1 is SGHRS and CDR2 YFSETQ.

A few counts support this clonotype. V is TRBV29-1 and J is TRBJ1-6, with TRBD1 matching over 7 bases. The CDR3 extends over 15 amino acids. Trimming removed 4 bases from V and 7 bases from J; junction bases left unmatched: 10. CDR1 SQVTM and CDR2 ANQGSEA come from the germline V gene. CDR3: CSVVPGQKPNSPLHF. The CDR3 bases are TGCAGCGTTGTGCCGGGACAGAAGCCAAATTCACCCCTCCACTTT. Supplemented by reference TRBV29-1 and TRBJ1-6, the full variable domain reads SAVISQKPSRDICQRGTSLTIQCQVDSQVTMMFWYRQQPGQSLTLIATANQGSEATYESGFVIDKFPISRPNLTFSTLTVSNMSPEDSSIYLCSVVPGQKPNSPLHFGNGTRLTVT.

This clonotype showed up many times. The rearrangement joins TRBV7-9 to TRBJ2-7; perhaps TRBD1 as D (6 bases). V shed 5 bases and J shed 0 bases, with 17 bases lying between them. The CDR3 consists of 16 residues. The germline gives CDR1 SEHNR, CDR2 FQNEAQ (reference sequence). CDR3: CASSRRDTDYSYEQYF. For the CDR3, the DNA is TGTGCCAGCAGCCGCCGGGACACCGATTACTCCTACGAGCAGTACTTC.